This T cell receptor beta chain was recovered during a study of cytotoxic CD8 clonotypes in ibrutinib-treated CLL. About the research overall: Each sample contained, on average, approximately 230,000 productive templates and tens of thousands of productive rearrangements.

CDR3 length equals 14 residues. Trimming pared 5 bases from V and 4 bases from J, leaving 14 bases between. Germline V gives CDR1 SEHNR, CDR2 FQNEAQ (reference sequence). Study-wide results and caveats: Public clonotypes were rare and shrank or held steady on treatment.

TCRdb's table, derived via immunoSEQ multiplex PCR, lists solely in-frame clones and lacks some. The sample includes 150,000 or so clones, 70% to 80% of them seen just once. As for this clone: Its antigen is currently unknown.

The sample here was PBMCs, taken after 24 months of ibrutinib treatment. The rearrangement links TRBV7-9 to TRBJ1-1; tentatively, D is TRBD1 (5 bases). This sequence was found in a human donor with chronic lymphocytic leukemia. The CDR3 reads CASSPSGPGTEAFF. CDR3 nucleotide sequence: TGTGCCAGCAGCCCCTCAGGGCCGGGCACTGAAGCTTTCTTT. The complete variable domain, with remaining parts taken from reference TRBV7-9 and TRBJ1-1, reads DTGVSQNPRHKITKRGQNVTFRCDPISEHNRLYWYRQTLGQGPEFLTYFQNEAQLEKSRLLSDRFSAERPKGSFSTLEIQRTEQGDSAMYLCASSPSGPGTEAFFGQGTRLTVV.